This TCR beta chain was captured in a study of CD8+ T cells in alopecia areata. Study information: The tofacitinib course ran for 6 to 18 months and was followed by 6 months off drug. Study-wide points: Mice showed clearer TCR sharing than patients did, a gap that was possibly HLA-related. Lesional scalp, especially alopecia totalis/universalis, showed higher clonality than normal scalp.

Note on this clone: Its antigen is not known.

Lesional scalp punch biopsies and peripheral blood were collected from alopecia areata patients. This CDR3 is built from 15 residues. Trimming cost V 5 bases and J 0 bases, with 11 bases left between them. The germline CDR1 and CDR2 sequences are SGHNT and YYREEE (reference sequence). Reverse transcription of extracted RNA yielded cDNA, which provided the sequencing template. Clones were sequenced by immunoSEQ multiplex PCR, and TCRdb holds only the in-frame ones, with some missing. The repertoire consists of about 200,000 clones, with around 62% occurring once and the leading ten covering 0.45%. The sample here was CD4+ T cells sorted from blood, taken at week 0. This TCR was sampled from a human donor with alopecia areata. The chain joins TRBV5-4 to TRBJ2-2; D not resolved. The CDR3 DNA is TGTGCCAGCAGTTTTGTGGCAGCGAACACCGGGGAGCTGTTTTTT. Translating gives CASSFVAANTGELFF.